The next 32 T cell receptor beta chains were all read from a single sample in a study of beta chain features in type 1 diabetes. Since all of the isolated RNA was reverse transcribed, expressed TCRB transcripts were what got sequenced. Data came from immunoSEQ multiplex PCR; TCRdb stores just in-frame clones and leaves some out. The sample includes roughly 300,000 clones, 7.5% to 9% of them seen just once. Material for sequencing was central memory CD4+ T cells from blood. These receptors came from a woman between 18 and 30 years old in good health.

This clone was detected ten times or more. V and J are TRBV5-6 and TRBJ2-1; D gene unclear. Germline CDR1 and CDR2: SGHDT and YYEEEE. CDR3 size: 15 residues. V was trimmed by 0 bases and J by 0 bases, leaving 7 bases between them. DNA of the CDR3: TGTGCCAGCAGCTTGGGGTTTAGCTCCTACAATGAGCAGTTCTTC. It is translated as CASSLGFSSYNEQFF.

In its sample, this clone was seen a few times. The CDR3 sequence: CASSPRAGLAGATYEQYF. The CDR3 DNA sequence: TGTGCCAGCTCACCTCGAGCGGGACTAGCGGGAGCCACCTACGAGCAGTACTTC. The chain couples TRBV18 to TRBJ2-7, with 14 bases fitting TRBD2. V lost 3 bases, J lost 2 bases, and 9 bases stayed unmatched. CDR1 and CDR2 from the germline V gene are KGHSH and LQKENI. The CDR3 has 18 amino acids.

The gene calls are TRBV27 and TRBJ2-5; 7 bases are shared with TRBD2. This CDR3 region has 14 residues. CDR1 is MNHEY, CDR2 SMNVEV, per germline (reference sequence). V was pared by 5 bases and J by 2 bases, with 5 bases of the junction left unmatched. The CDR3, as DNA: TGTGCCAGCAGTCGCGGGAGTGCTCAAGAGACCCAGTACTTC. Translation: CASSRGSAQETQYF.

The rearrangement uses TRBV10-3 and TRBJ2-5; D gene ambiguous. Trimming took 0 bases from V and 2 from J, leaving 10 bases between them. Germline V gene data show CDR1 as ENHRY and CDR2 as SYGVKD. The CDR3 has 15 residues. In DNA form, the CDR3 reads TGTGCCATCAGTGAGTCTGTGGGTCTACAAGAGACCCAGTACTTC. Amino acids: CAISESVGLQETQYF.

For the CDR3, the DNA is TGTGCCAGCAGCATAGGACAGGGCCCAACAGATACGCAGTATTTT. Translating gives CASSIGQGPTDTQYF. V usage is TRBV5-4 and J usage is TRBJ2-3, with 8 positions matching TRBD1. CDR1 and CDR2 (germline): SGHNT, YYREEE (reference sequence). The junction had 7 bases not matched to a gene; V was cut back by 4 bases and J by 3 bases. There are 15 residues in the CDR3.

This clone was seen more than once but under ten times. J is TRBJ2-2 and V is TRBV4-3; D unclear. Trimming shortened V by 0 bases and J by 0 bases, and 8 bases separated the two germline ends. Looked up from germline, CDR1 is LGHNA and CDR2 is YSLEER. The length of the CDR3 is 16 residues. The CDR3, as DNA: TGCGCCAGCAGCCAAGAGTTCTCAGCGAACACCGGGGAGCTGTTTTTT. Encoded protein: CASSQEFSANTGELFF.

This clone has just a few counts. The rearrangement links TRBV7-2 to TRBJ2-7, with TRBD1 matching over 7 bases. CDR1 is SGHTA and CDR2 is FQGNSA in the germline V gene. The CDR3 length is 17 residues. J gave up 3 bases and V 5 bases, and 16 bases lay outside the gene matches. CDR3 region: CASSKRDGTEKVYEQYF. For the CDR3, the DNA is TGTGCCAGCAGCAAAAGGGACGGGACAGAGAAAGTCTACGAGCAGTACTTC.

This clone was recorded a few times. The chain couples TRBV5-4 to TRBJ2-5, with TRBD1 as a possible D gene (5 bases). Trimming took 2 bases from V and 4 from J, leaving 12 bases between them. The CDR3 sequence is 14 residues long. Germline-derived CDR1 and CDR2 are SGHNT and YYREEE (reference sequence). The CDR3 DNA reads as TGTGCCAGCAGCTTAGCAGGGAAGATAGAGACCCAGTACTTC. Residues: CASSLAGKIETQYF.

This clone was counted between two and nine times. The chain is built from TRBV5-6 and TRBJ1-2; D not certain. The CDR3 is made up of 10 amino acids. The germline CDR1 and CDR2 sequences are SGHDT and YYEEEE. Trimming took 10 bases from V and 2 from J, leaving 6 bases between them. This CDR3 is CAVGNYGYTF. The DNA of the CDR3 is TGTGCCGTGGGGAACTATGGCTACACCTTC.

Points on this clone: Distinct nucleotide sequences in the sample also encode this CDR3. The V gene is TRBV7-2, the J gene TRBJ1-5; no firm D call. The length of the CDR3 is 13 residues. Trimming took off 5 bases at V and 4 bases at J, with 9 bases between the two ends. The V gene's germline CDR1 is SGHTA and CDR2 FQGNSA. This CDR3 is CASSPNRNQPQHF. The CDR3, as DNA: TGTGCCAGCAGCCCGAACAGAAATCAGCCCCAGCATTTT.

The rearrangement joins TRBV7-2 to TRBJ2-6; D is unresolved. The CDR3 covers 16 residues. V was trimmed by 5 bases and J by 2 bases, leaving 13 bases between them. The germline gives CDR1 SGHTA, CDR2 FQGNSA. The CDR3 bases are TGTGCCAGCAGCCCCTATGATCTTGCTGGGGCCAACGTCCTGACTTTC. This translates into CASSPYDLAGANVLTF. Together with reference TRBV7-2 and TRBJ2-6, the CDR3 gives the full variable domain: GAGVSQSPSNKVTEKGKDVELRCDPISGHTALYWYRQSLGQGLEFLIYFQGNSAPDKSGLPSDRFSAERTGGSVSTLTIQRTQQEDSAVYLCASSPYDLAGANVLTFGAGSRLTVL.

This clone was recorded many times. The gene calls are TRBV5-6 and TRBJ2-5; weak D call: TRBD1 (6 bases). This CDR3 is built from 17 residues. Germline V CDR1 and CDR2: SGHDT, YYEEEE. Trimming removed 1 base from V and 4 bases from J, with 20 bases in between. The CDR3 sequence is CASSLQQPGHQRETQYF. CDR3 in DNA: TGTGCCAGCAGCTTGCAGCAACCGGGACACCAGAGAGAGACCCAGTACTTC.

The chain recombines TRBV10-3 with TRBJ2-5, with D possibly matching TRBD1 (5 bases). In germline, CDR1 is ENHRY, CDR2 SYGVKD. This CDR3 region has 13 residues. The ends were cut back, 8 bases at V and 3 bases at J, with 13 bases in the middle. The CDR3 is CAIGAEIKETQYF. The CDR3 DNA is TGTGCCATCGGGGCAGAAATTAAAGAGACCCAGTACTTC.

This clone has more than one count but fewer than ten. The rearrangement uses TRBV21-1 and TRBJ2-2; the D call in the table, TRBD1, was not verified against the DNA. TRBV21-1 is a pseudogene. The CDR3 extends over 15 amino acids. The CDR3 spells CASSLRTEYTGELFF. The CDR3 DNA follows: TGTGCCAGCAGCCTACGGACAGAGTACACCGGGGAGCTGTTTTTT.

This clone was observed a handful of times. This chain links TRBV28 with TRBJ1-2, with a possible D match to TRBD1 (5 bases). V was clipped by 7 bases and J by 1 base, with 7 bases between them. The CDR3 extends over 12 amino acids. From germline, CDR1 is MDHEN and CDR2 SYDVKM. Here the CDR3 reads CASTDSNYGYTF. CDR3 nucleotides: TGTGCCAGCACCGACAGTAACTATGGCTACACCTTC.

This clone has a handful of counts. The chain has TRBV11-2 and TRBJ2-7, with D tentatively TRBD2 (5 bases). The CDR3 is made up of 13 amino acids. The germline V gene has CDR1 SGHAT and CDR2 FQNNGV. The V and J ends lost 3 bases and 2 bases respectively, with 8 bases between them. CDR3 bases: TGTGCCAGCAGCTTTCTAGCACCCTACGAGCAGTACTTC. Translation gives CASSFLAPYEQYF.

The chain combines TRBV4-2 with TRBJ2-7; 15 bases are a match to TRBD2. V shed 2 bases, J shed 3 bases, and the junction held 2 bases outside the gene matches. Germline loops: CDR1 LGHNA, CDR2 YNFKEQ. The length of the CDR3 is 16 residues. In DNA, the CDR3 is TGTGCCAGCAGCCAAAGGGGACTAGCGGGAGGCTACGAGCAGTACTTC. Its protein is CASSQRGLAGGYEQYF.

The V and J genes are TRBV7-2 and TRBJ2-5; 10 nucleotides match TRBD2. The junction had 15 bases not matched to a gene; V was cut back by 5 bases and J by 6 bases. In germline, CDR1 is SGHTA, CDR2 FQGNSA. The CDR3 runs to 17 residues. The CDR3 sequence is CASSATGSGRAVKTQYF. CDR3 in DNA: TGTGCCAGCAGCGCGACAGGGAGCGGGAGGGCCGTCAAGACCCAGTACTTC. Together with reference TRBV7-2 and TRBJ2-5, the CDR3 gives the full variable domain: GAGVSQSPSNKVTEKGKDVELRCDPISGHTALYWYRQSLGQGLEFLIYFQGNSAPDKSGLPSDRFSAERTGGSVSTLTIQRTQQEDSAVYLCASSATGSGRAVKTQYFGPGTRLLVL.

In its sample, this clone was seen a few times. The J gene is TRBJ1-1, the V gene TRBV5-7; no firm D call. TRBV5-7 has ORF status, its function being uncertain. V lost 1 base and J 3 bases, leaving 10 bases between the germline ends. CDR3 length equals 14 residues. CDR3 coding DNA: TGTGCCAGCAGCTTGAGCGCCAGATACACTGAAGCTTTCTTT. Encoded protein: CASSLSARYTEAFF.

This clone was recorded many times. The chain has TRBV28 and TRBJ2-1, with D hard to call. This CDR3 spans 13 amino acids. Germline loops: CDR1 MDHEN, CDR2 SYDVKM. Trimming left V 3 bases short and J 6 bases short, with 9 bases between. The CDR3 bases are TGTGCCAGCAGTTTTATAACTCGCAATGAGCAGTTCTTC. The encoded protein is CASSFITRNEQFF.

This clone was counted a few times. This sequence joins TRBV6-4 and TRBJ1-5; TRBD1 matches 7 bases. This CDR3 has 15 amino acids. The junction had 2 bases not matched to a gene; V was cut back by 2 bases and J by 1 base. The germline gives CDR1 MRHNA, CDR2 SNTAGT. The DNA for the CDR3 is TGTGCCAGCAGTGACCACAGGGGAAGCAATCAGCCCCAGCATTTT. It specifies CASSDHRGSNQPQHF.

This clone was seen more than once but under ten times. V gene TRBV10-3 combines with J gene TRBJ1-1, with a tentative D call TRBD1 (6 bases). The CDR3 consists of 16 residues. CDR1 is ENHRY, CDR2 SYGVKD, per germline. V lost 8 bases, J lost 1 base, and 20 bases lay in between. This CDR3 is CAIRPGTGASNTEAFF. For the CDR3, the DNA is TGTGCCATCCGGCCCGGGACGGGGGCGTCGAACACTGAAGCTTTCTTT.

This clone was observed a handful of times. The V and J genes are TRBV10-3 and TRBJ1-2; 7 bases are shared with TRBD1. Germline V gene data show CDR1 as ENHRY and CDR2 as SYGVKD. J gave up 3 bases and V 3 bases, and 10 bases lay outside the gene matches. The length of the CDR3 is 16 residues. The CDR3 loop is CAISEAGQNLHYGYTF. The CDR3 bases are TGTGCCATCAGTGAAGCGGGACAGAATTTACACTATGGCTACACCTTC.

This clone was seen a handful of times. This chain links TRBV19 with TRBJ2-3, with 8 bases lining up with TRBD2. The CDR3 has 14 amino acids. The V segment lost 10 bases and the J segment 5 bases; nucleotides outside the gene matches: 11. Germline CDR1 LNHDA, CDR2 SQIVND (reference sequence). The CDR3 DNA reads TGTGCCACTAGCAAAGCGGGAGTCCGAGATACGCAGTATTTT. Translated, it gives CATSKAGVRDTQYF.

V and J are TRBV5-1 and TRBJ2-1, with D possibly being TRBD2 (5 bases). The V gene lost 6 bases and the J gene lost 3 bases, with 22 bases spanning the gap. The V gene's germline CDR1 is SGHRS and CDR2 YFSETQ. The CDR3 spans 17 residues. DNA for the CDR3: TGCGCCAGCACCCGTGGGAGTACCAACGACATCTACAATGAGCAGTTCTTC. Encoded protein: CASTRGSTNDIYNEQFF.

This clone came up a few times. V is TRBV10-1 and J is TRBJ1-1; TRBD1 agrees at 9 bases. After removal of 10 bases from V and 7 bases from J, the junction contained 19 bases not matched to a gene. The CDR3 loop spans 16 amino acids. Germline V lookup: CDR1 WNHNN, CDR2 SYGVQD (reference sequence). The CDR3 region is CAKPSRSGQGRSEAFF. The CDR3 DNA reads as TGCGCCAAACCCAGTCGGTCGGGACAGGGACGAAGTGAAGCTTTCTTT.

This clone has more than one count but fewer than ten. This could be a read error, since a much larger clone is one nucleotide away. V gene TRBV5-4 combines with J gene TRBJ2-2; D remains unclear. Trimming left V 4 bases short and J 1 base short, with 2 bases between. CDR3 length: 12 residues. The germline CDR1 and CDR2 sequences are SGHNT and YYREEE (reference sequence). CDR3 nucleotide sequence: TGTGCCAGCAGCCTGAACACCGGGGAGCTGTTTTTT. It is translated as CASSLNTGELFF.

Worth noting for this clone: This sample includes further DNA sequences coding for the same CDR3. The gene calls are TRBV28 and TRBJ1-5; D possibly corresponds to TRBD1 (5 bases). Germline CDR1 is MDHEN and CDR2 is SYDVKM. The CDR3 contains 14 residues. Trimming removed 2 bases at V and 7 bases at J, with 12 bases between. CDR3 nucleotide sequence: TGTGCCAGCAGTTTAGGGAACTGGGGCCAGCCCCAGCATTTT. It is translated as CASSLGNWGQPQHF.

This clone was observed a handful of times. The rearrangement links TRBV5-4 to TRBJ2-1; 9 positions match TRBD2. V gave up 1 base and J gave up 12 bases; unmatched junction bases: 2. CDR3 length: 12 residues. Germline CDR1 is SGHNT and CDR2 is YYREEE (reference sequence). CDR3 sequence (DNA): TGTGCCAGCAGCTTGATAGCGGGAGCGCAGTTCTTC. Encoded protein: CASSLIAGAQFF.

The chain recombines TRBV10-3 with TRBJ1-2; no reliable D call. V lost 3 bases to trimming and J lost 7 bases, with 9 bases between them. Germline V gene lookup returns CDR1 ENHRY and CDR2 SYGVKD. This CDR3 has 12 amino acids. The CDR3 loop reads CAISDVEGGYTF. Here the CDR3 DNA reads TGTGCCATCAGTGATGTAGAGGGTGGCTACACCTTC.

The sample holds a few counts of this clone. CDR3 bases: TGTGCCAGCAGCTTATCGAGGGGTCACACCGGGGAGCTGTTTTTT. Amino acid sequence: CASSLSRGHTGELFF. This chain links TRBV7-3 with TRBJ2-2; either TRBD1 or TRBD2 may fit D (5 bases each). Germline V gene data show CDR1 as SGHTA and CDR2 as FQGTGA. The CDR3 runs 15 residues. Trimming cost V 2 bases and J 3 bases, with 10 bases left between them.

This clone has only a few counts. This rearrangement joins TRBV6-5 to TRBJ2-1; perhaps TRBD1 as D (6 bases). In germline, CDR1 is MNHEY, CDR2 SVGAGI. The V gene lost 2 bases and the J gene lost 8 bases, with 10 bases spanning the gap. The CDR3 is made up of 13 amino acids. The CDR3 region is CASSYGQTHEQFF. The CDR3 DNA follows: TGTGCCAGCAGTTACGGACAGACGCATGAGCAGTTCTTC.